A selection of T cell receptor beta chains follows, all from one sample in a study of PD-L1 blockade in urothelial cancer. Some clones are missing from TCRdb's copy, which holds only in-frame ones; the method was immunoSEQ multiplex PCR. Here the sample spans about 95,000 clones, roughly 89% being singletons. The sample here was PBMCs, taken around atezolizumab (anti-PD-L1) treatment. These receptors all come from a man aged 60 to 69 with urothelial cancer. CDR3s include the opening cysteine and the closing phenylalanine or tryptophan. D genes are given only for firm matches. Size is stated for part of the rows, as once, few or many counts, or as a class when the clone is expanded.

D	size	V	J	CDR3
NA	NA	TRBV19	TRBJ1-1	CASSIVSGAEAFF
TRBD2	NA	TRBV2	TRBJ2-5	CASGPGAGGETQYF
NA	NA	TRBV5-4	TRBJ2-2	CASSLYTPGTGELFF
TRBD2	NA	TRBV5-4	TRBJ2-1	CASSSRLAGPPYNEQFF
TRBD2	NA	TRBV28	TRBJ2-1	CASSSPSSGSSHNEQFF
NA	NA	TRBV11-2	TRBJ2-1	CASSPVPLSSGDEQFF
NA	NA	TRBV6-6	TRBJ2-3	CASSYRGYSTDTQYF
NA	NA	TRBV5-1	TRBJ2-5	CASSSKAVKQETQYF
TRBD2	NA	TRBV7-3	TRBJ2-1	CASSLTGTTSYNEQFF
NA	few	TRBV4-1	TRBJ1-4	CASSQDAQYNEKLFF
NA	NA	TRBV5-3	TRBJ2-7	CARSRDSRSYEQYF
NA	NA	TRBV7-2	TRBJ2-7	CASSPLGDSTYEQYF
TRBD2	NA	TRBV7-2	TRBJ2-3	CASSLLAGVSTDTQYF
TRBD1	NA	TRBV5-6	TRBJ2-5	CASSSPLTGTARETQYF
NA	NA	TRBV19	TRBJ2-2	CASNGGISNTGELFF
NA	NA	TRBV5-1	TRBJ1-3	CASSLGNSGSSMFPGNTIYF
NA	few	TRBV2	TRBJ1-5	CASSDQDQPQHF
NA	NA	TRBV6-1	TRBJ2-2	CASSVHRTNTGELFF
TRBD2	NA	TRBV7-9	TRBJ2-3	CASSPGTNADTQYF
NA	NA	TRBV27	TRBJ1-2	CASSSTGIPGVYTF
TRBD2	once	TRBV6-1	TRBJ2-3	CASSDRTSGAFDTQYF
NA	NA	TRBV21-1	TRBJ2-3	CASSKDGQGSTDTQYF
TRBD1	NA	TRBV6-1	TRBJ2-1	CASSRDRAYNEQFF
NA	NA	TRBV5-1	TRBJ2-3	CASSLAGDTDTQYF
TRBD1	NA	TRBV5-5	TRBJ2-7	CASSGGQASYEQYF
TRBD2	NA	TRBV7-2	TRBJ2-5	CASTVTSGRPETQYF
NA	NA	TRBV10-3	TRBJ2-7	CAISEPGQSSEQYF